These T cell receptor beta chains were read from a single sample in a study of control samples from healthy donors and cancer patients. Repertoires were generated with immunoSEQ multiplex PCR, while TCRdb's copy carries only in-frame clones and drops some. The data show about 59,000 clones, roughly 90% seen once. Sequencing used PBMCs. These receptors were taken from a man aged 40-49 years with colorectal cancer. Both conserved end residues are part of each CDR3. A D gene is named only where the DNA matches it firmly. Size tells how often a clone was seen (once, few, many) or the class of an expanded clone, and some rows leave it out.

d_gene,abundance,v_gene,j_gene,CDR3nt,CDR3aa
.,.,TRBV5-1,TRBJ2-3,TGCGCCAGCAGCTTGAGCACAGATACGCAGTATTTT,CASSLSTDTQYF
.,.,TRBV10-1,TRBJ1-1,TGCGCCAGCAGCTCCGACGTGAGCACTGAAGCTTTCTTT,CASSSDVSTEAFF
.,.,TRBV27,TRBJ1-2,TGTGCCAGCAGTTTATCGAATCCCAGGGAGAGCTATGGCTACACCTTC,CASSLSNPRESYGYTF
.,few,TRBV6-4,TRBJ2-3,TGTGCCAGCAGTTTAAACGGGGAGAGAGATACGCAGTATTTT,CASSLNGERDTQYF
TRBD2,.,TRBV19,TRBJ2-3,TGTGCCAGTAGTATGCCGGGACTAGCGGGACTCACAGATACGCAGTATTTT,CASSMPGLAGLTDTQYF
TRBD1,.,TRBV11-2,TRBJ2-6,TGTGCCAGCAGCTTAGCCCCCCCCGGGACAGGGGCCGGGGCCAACGTCCTGACTTTC,CASSLAPPGTGAGANVLTF
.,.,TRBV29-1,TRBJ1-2,TGCAGCGTCTATCATTGGGGGAACAACTATGGCTACACCTTC,CSVYHWGNNYGYTF
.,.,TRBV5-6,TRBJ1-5,TGTGCCAGCAGCTTGGCGGGGGGACCGACTTTTAGCAATCAGCCCCAGCATTTT,CASSLAGGPTFSNQPQHF
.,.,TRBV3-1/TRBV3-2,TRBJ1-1,TGTGCCAGCAGTGCGACAGGTTCCACTGAAGCTTTCTTT,CASSATGSTEAFF
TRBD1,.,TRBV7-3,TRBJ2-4,TGTGCCAGCAGCGCCTCGACAGGGTTAAACATTCAGTACTTC,CASSASTGLNIQYF
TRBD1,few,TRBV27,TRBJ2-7,TGTGCCAGCAGAGATACCCCGGGACAGGCCTACGAGCAGTACTTC,CASRDTPGQAYEQYF
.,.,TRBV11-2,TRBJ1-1,TGTGCCAGCAGCCCCGCTGGAGGAGCGAACACTGAAGCTTTCTTT,CASSPAGGANTEAFF
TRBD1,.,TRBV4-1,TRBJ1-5,TGCGCCAGCAGCCAGGATGGGGGACAGGGGTTACAGCCCCAGCATTTT,CASSQDGGQGLQPQHF
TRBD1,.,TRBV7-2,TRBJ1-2,TGTGCCAGCAGCTTAGCGCCGGGACAGGGATACGGCTACACCTTC,CASSLAPGQGYGYTF
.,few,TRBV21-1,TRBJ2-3,TGTGCCAGCAGCACCGACAGAATTGGGCGCACAGATACGCAGTATTTT,CASSTDRIGRTDTQYF
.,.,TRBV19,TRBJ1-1,TGTGCCAGTAGTATCGGGGTATCCATGAACACTGAAGCTTTCTTT,CASSIGVSMNTEAFF
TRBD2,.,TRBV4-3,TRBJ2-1,TGCGCCAGCAGCCAGTATAGCGGGGGTCTGAATGAGCAGTTCTTC,CASSQYSGGLNEQFF
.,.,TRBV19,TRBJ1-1,TGTGCCAGTAGGACGGGGACGCCTGAAGCTTTCTTT,CASRTGTPEAFF
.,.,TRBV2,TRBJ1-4,TGTGCCAGCAGTCAGGCTCCGGGGGCTGAAAAACTGTTTTTT,CASSQAPGAEKLFF
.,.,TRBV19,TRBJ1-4,TGTGCCAGTAGTTCGTGGCAGGATAATGAAAAACTGTTTTTT,CASSSWQDNEKLFF
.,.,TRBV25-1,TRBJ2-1,TGTGCCACGACGGGTACGGTCAGGGAGCAGTTCTTC,CATTGTVREQFF
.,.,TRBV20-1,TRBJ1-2,TGCAGTGCTAGGGTACGGAGCGGCTACACCTTC,CSARVRSGYTF
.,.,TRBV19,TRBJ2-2,TGTGCCAGTAGAGGCAGGACGTACACCGGGGAGCTGTTTTTT,CASRGRTYTGELFF
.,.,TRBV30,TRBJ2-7,TGTGCCTGGAGTGTCGGGACTCTCTACGAGCAGTACTTC,CAWSVGTLYEQYF
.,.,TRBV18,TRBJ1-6,TGTGCCAGCTCACCAGTCGAGGATTCACCCCTCCACTTT,CASSPVEDSPLHF
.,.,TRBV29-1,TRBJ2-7,TGCAGCGTCTCAGAGGGCTCCTACGAGCAGTACTTC,CSVSEGSYEQYF
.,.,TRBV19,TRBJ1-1,TGTGCCAGTAGTATGGCAGGTGCGAACACTGAAGCTTTCTTT,CASSMAGANTEAFF
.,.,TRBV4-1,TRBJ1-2,TGCGCCAGCAGCCAATTCCTGGGGGTCTATGGCTACACCTTC,CASSQFLGVYGYTF
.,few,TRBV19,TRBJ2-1,TGTGCCAGTAGTGGACAAGGGGGTTATGAGCAGTTCTTC,CASSGQGGYEQFF
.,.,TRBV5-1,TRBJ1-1,TGCGCCAGCAGCTTGGAGTGGGACACTGAAGCTTTCTTT,CASSLEWDTEAFF
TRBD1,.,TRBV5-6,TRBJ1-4,TGTGCCAGCAGCCGGAGGCGGGGACAGGGTATTCGTTATGATGAAAAACTGTTTTTT,CASSRRRGQGIRYDEKLFF
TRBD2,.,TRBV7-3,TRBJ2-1,TGTGCCAGCAGCTCCGGACTAGCATACAATGAGCAGTTCTTC,CASSSGLAYNEQFF
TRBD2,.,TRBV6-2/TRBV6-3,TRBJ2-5,TGTGCCAGCAGCCGAGATAGCGGGGGGCGTGGGACCCAGTACTTC,CASSRDSGGRGTQYF
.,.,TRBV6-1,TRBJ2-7,TGTGCCAGCAGTGGGGTAGGGACTTTCGCTCCCTACGAGCAGTACTTC,CASSGVGTFAPYEQYF
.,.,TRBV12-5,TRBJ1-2,TGTGCTAGTGCCCAAGGGGGGGACTATGACTATGGCTACACCTTC,CASAQGGDYDYGYTF
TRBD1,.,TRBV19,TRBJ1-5,TGTGCCAGTCGACAGGGGGCCAGGAGCAATCAGCCCCAGCATTTT,CASRQGARSNQPQHF
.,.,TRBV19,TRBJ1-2,TGTGCCACCTCTTACCGGGACCACTCTTATGGCTACACCTTC,CATSYRDHSYGYTF
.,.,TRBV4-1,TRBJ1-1,TGCGCCAGCAGCCAAGAGAGGCTAGGAGTAGCTGAAGCTTTCTTT,CASSQERLGVAEAFF
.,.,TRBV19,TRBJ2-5,TGTGCCAGTTCGGATCCCGGAATAGCGCGCCTACAAGAGACCCAGTACTTC,CASSDPGIARLQETQYF
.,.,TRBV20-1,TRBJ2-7,TGCAGTGCTGCAGGGGCATACGAGCAGTACTTC,CSAAGAYEQYF
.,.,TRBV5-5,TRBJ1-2,TGTGCCAGCAGCTTGGAGCGACAGGAGTATGGCTACACCTTC,CASSLERQEYGYTF
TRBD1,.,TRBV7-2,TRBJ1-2,TGTGCCAGCAGCTCACACAGGGGGCCCTGGGGCTACACCTTC,CASSSHRGPWGYTF
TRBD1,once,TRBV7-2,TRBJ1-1,TGTGCCAGCAGCTTTTCGACAGGGGGCGCGGCTGAAGCTTTCTTT,CASSFSTGGAAEAFF
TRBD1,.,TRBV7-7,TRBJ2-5,TGTGCCAGCAGCGACAGGGGCGGGCAAGAGACCCAGTACTTC,CASSDRGGQETQYF
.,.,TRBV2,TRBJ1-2,TGTGCCAGCAGTGAAAGGGGGGCGCGGGGCTACACCTTC,CASSERGARGYTF
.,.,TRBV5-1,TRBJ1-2,TGCGCCAGCAGCTTGGGGATTTCGGGCGGGACCCCGTATGGCTACACCTTC,CASSLGISGGTPYGYTF
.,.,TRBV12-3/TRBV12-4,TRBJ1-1,TGTGCCAGCAGCTCACAGGAGAACACTGAAGCTTTCTTT,CASSSQENTEAFF